This record concerns one TCR beta chain sequence. V lost 3 bases to trimming and J lost 0 bases; unmatched junction nucleotides: 10. Germline V gives CDR1 MDHEN, CDR2 SYDVKM. The CDR3 extends over 17 amino acids. The sample is drawn from a study of shared T cell receptors in the human thymus. Some clones are missing from TCRdb's copy, which holds only in-frame ones; the method was immunoSEQ multiplex PCR. The sample yields roughly 410,000 clones, about 95% seen once. This clonotype was obtained from a human donor. Sequencing was carried out using thymocytes. This chain links TRBV28 with TRBJ2-7; 8 bases fit TRBD1. CDR3 loop: CASSFPPPGQASYEQYF. The CDR3 DNA reads TGTGCCAGCAGTTTCCCACCCCCGGGACAGGCCTCCTACGAGCAGTACTTC.